A single sample is the source of the 13 T cell receptor beta chains below, sequenced in a study of Graves' ophthalmopathy and Graves' hyperthyroidism. The study amplified TCR beta CDR3 regions using RNA transcripts. RT-PCR in the first round used HTBI primers; a second-round multiplex PCR followed. Using its own MiXCR run on the multiplex PCR reads, TCRdb lists one record per CDR3 protein. The sample lists approximately 700,000 distinct CDR3 sequences, 35% to 45% occurring once. Sample: peripheral blood. These receptors all come from an adult man with Graves' ophthalmopathy.

The rearrangement links TRBV10-3 to TRBJ2-3; the match to TRBD1 covers 8 bases. V dropped 10 bases and J dropped 4; count of bases not matched to a gene: 19. Germline loops: CDR1 ENHRY, CDR2 SYGVKD. The CDR3 loop spans 17 amino acids. The CDR3 is CASRLTSRGRRSDTQYF. In DNA form, the CDR3 reads TGTGCCAGCAGGCTAACTTCCAGGGGGCGTCGCTCAGATACGCAGTATTTT.

This clonotype was seen many times. The gene calls are TRBV7-2 and TRBJ2-7; no definite D call. The V gene's germline CDR1 is SGHTA and CDR2 FQGNSA. This CDR3 contains 12 residues. The V end was cut by 3 bases, the J end by 4 bases, with 7 bases between. CDR3 sequence (DNA): TGTGCCAGCAGCTTGTCCCCTTACGAGCAGTACTTC. This sequence encodes CASSLSPYEQYF.

The chain uses TRBV4-3 and TRBJ1-6; TRBD1 is a possible D gene (5 bases). Germline assignment: CDR1 LGHNA and CDR2 YSLEER. The CDR3 is 16 amino acids. Trimming took 2 bases from V and 5 from J, leaving 13 bases between them. CDR3 in DNA: TGCGCCAGCAGCCAACTGGGGGGAATTAATAATTCACCCCTCCACTTT. Amino acids: CASSQLGGINNSPLHF.

For this clonotype: A read error is possible here, since a much larger clone lies one base away. The rearrangement links TRBV5-1 to TRBJ1-2, with unresolved D. CDR1 is SGHRS and CDR2 is YFSETQ in the germline V gene. The V gene lost 4 bases and the J gene lost 6 bases, with 13 bases spanning the gap. The CDR3 contains 13 residues. CDR3 bases: TGCGCCAGCAGCACTTACACGGTCGATGGCTACACCTTC. Translated: CASSTYTVDGYTF.

The rearrangement joins TRBV7-8 to TRBJ2-1; 7 positions agree with TRBD1. From germline, CDR1 is SGHVS and CDR2 FQNEAQ. The CDR3 runs 15 residues. Germline trimming cut 5 bases from V and 2 bases from J; bases unmatched to any gene: 6. The CDR3 DNA reads as TGTGCCAGCAGCCCCCGGGACAGACCCTACAATGAGCAGTTCTTC. Translation gives CASSPRDRPYNEQFF.

This clonotype was observed at least ten times. This chain links TRBV25-1 with TRBJ1-2; possible D gene TRBD1, 6 bases. The CDR3 length is 13 residues. Germline V gene data show CDR1 as MGHDK and CDR2 as SYGVNS. Trimming removed 6 bases from V and 7 bases from J, with 15 bases in between. CDR3 sequence (DNA): TGTGCCAGCAGAAGGACAGAGGGACGTGGCTACACCTTC. It yields the protein CASRRTEGRGYTF.

Concerning this clonotype itself: This may arise from a read error, as a much more abundant clone is one base away. The V and J genes are TRBV5-1 and TRBJ2-5; weak D call: TRBD1 (6 bases). The germline gives CDR1 SGHRS, CDR2 YFSETQ. With 5 bases removed from V and 0 bases from J, the gap between germline ends came to 14 bases. This CDR3 is 15 amino acids long. CDR3 sequence reads: CASRCRGLYQETQYF. The CDR3 nucleotides are TGCGCCAGCAGATGCAGGGGCCTGTACCAAGAGACCCAGTACTTC. The variable domain in full, with the rest retrieved from reference TRBV5-1 and TRBJ2-5, is KAGVTQTPRYLIKTRGQQVTLSCSPISGHRSVSWYQQTPGQGLQFLFEYFSETQRNKGNFPGRFSGRQFSNSRSEMNVSTLELGDSALYLCASRCRGLYQETQYFGPGTRLLVL.

This clonotype was seen at least ten times. The chain employs TRBV14 and TRBJ1-2; a weak D match, TRBD1 (6 bases). Between the trimmed V and J ends, which lost 2 bases and 3 bases, there was a span of 7 bases. The CDR3 sequence is 13 residues long. Per germline, CDR1 SGHDN and CDR2 FVKESK. The CDR3, as DNA: TGTGCCAGCAGCCAACAGGGGCACTATGGCTACACCTTC. It encodes CASSQQGHYGYTF.

This clonotype was counted many times. This chain links TRBV29-1 with TRBJ1-4, with D unresolved. Germline lookup yields CDR1 SQVTM and CDR2 ANQGSEA. V lost 6 bases and J lost 3, with 11 bases in between. CDR3 size: 13 residues. DNA of the CDR3: TGCAGCGTGGTCGCAGCGGCTAATGAAAAACTGTTTTTT. It codes for CSVVAAANEKLFF. Using reference TRBV29-1 and TRBJ1-4 for the parts outside the CDR3, the full variable domain is SAVISQKPSRDICQRGTSLTIQCQVDSQVTMMFWYRQQPGQSLTLIATANQGSEATYESGFVIDKFPISRPNLTFSTLTVSNMSPEDSSIYLCSVVAAANEKLFFGSGTQLSVL.

Concerning this clonotype itself: This may be a read error, as it is one base from a much larger clone. The chain uses TRBV11-3 and TRBJ1-1; D not certain. This CDR3 is built from 14 residues. Per germline, CDR1 SGHNT and CDR2 YENEEA. Trimming took 5 bases from V and 0 from J, leaving 10 bases between them. The CDR3 DNA reads TGTGCCAGCAGCATAGTTGGCGTGAACACTGAAGCTTTCTTT. This gives the protein CASSIVGVNTEAFF.

As to this clonotype: Given a much more abundant clone one base away, this may be a read error. The CDR3 sequence is CASSPTGTRSCEQYF. CDR3 nucleotides: TGCGCCAGCAGCCCCACCGGGACGCGGTCCTGCGAGCAGTACTTC. V is TRBV5-1 and J is TRBJ2-7, with D possibly called TRBD1 or TRBD2 (5 bases each). There are 15 residues in the CDR3. Germline values: CDR1 SGHRS, CDR2 YFSETQ. The full variable domain, with the rest looked up from reference TRBV5-1 and TRBJ2-7, is KAGVTQTPRYLIKTRGQQVTLSCSPISGHRSVSWYQQTPGQGLQFLFEYFSETQRNKGNFPGRFSGRQFSNSRSEMNVSTLELGDSALYLCASSPTGTRSCEQYFGPGTRLTVT.

As for this clonotype: This clone may be a read error of a much larger clone one base away. The V and J genes are TRBV11-1 and TRBJ2-7, with D possibly being TRBD1 or TRBD2 (5 bases each). CDR3 size: 16 residues. V was shortened by 5 bases and J by 3 bases, with 20 bases between the two germline ends. The germline V gene has CDR1 SGHAT and CDR2 FQDESV (reference sequence). DNA for the CDR3: TGTGCCAGCAGCCCCCGATCGGGGCTGAAGTACTACGAGCAGTACTTC. Translated, it gives CASSPRSGLKYYEQYF.

This clonotype showed up just a few times. The genes are TRBV4-1 and TRBJ1-1; possibly TRBD1 for D (6 bases). The V end was cut by 6 bases, the J end by 6 bases, with 20 bases between. This CDR3 is 15 amino acids long. Per the germline V gene, CDR1 is MGHRA and CDR2 is YSYEKL. For the CDR3, the DNA is TGCGCCAGCAGGGGAGGGGCAGGGGCTTTCGCTGAAGCTTTCTTT. It specifies CASRGGAGAFAEAFF.